This T cell receptor beta chain appears in the sequencing data of a study of blood T cell repertoires in COVID-19. Study context: COVID-19 samples from acute and convalescent phases originated in the United States, Italy and Spain.

The authors' processing: Reference gene primers were amplified, and this amplification served to estimate nucleated cell counts. Only in-frame clones appear in the TCRdb table, and some are missing; sequencing was by immunoSEQ multiplex PCR. The DNA was the basis for D and trimming; V, J and clone size are from that table. Of 210,000 or so clones in the sample, around 80% are singletons; the top ten hold under 4.5%. The germline CDR1 and CDR2 sequences are MDHEN and SYDVKM. V was clipped by 7 bases and J by 5 bases; unmatched bases: 10. The CDR3 covers 15 residues. Grouping used clinical history reported by participants in a survey and questionnaire.

The sequenced material came from PBMCs or T cells enriched from blood (not recorded which). J is TRBJ2-2 and V is TRBV28; 7 bases are a match to TRBD1. This receptor was identified in a man aged 25 to 40 with acute COVID-19. CDR3 sequence reads: CASNTGTDGTGELFF. CDR3 bases: TGTGCCAGCAACACCGGGACAGACGGGACCGGGGAGCTGTTTTTT.